This TCR beta chain comes out of a study of T cells after posttransplantation cyclophosphamide. Busulfan-fludarabine conditioning, marrow transplant, and cyclophosphamide on days +3 and +4 were administered. This clone has a count of ten or more. Using immunoSEQ multiplex PCR, the repertoire was profiled, and TCRdb retains in-frame clones only, with some absent. The sample lists 10,000 to 15,000 clones, none appearing once, the ten largest making up approximately 26%. V was clipped by 3 bases and J by 0 bases; unmatched bases: 8. There are 17 residues in the CDR3. The germline V gene has CDR1 KGHSH and CDR2 LQKENI.

V usage is TRBV18 and J usage is TRBJ1-5; 7 nucleotides match TRBD1. The TCR sequence derives from a female patient between 40 and 50 years old who received an allogeneic stem cell transplant from an unrelated donor, was CMV-positive, and had acute GVHD only. The graft donor may have contributed some T cells. The material was PBMCs, obtained after allogeneic stem cell transplant with posttransplant cyclophosphamide. The CDR3 spells CASSPLPGQTSNQPQHF. The CDR3 region has the DNA TGTGCCAGCTCACCGTTACCGGGACAGACTAGCAATCAGCCCCAGCATTTT. Full variable domain (missing parts from reference TRBV18 and TRBJ1-5): NAGVMQNPRHLVRRRGQEARLRCSPMKGHSHVYWYRQLPEEGLKFMVYLQKENIIDESGMPKERFSAEFPKEGPSILRIQQVVRGDSAAYFCASSPLPGQTSNQPQHFGDGTRLSIL.